This is a list of T cell receptor beta chains from one sample in a study of beta chain features in type 1 diabetes. This table comes from immunoSEQ multiplex PCR, and its TCRdb copy is limited to in-frame clones, with some not included. The sample yields 550,000 to 850,000 clones, over 10% seen once. The sample comprised naive CD4+ T cells from blood. The receptors were gathered from a man between 18 and 35 years old with type 1 diabetes. CDR3s include the opening cysteine and the closing phenylalanine or tryptophan. The D gene is left open where the match is weak. Only part of the rows carry a size: once, few, many, or a class if the clone is expanded.

J gene: TRBJ2-4
CDR3 length: 11
clone size: NA
D gene: NA
V gene: TRBV7-9
CDR3 protein: CASSFGDIQYF
CDR3 DNA: TGTGCCAGCAGCTTCGGAGACATTCAGTACTTC

J gene: TRBJ1-5
CDR3 length: 14
clone size: few
D gene: NA
V gene: TRBV30
CDR3 protein: CAWSGVSPNQPQHF
CDR3 DNA: TGTGCCTGGAGTGGGGTGTCCCCCAATCAGCCCCAGCATTTT

J gene: TRBJ1-2
CDR3 length: 11
clone size: few
D gene: NA
V gene: TRBV14
CDR3 protein: CASSQEDRYTF
CDR3 DNA: TGTGCCAGCAGCCAAGAAGACCGCTACACCTTC

J gene: TRBJ2-1
CDR3 length: 14
clone size: NA
D gene: TRBD2
V gene: TRBV29-1
CDR3 protein: CSVGTSGGAREQFF
CDR3 DNA: TGCAGCGTGGGGACTAGCGGGGGAGCGCGGGAGCAGTTCTTC

J gene: TRBJ2-3
CDR3 length: 15
clone size: NA
D gene: NA
V gene: TRBV6-6
CDR3 protein: CASSYSEGSTDTQYF
CDR3 DNA: TGTGCCAGCAGTTACTCGGAAGGGAGCACAGATACGCAGTATTTT

J gene: TRBJ2-7
CDR3 length: 11
clone size: NA
D gene: NA
V gene: TRBV20-1
CDR3 protein: CSPGQHVEQYF
CDR3 DNA: TGCAGTCCCGGGCAGCACGTCGAGCAGTACTTC

J gene: TRBJ2-7
CDR3 length: 15
clone size: few
D gene: TRBD2
V gene: TRBV7-2
CDR3 protein: CASSQGGTSSYEQYF
CDR3 DNA: TGTGCCAGCAGCCAAGGAGGGACTAGCTCCTACGAGCAGTACTTC

J gene: TRBJ1-2
CDR3 length: 15
clone size: NA
D gene: TRBD1
V gene: TRBV30
CDR3 protein: CAWSGGQGHNYGYTF
CDR3 DNA: TGTGCCTGGAGTGGGGGACAGGGGCACAACTATGGCTACACCTTC

J gene: TRBJ2-3
CDR3 length: 13
clone size: few
D gene: NA
V gene: TRBV27
CDR3 protein: CASLLQGTDTQYF
CDR3 DNA: TGTGCCAGCCTACTCCAGGGGACAGATACGCAGTATTTT

J gene: TRBJ2-5
CDR3 length: 18
clone size: NA
D gene: TRBD2
V gene: TRBV18
CDR3 protein: CASSPQETSGEYQETQYF
CDR3 DNA: TGTGCCAGCTCACCACAAGAGACTAGCGGGGAGTACCAAGAGACCCAGTACTTC

J gene: TRBJ2-7
CDR3 length: 13
clone size: NA
D gene: NA
V gene: TRBV28
CDR3 protein: CASSQTASYEQYF
CDR3 DNA: TGTGCCAGCAGTCAGACAGCCTCCTACGAGCAGTACTTC

J gene: TRBJ2-7
CDR3 length: 15
clone size: once
D gene: TRBD2
V gene: TRBV5-4
CDR3 protein: CASSSHSGGFSEQYF
CDR3 DNA: TGTGCCAGCAGCAGCCATAGCGGGGGCTTTTCCGAGCAGTACTTC

J gene: TRBJ2-2
CDR3 length: 16
clone size: NA
D gene: TRBD2
V gene: TRBV7-6
CDR3 protein: CASSLGLAGRTGELFF
CDR3 DNA: TGTGCCAGCAGCTTGGGACTAGCGGGGCGTACCGGGGAGCTGTTTTTT

J gene: TRBJ1-2
CDR3 length: 15
clone size: NA
D gene: NA
V gene: TRBV9
CDR3 protein: CASSVGDGANYGYTF
CDR3 DNA: TGTGCCAGCAGCGTAGGGGACGGAGCTAACTATGGCTACACCTTC

J gene: TRBJ2-7
CDR3 length: 12
clone size: NA
D gene: NA
V gene: TRBV18
CDR3 protein: CASSSSSYEQYF
CDR3 DNA: TGTGCCAGCTCGTCCAGCTCCTACGAGCAGTACTTC

J gene: TRBJ1-6
CDR3 length: 14
clone size: few
D gene: NA
V gene: TRBV30
CDR3 protein: CAWELAKGNSPLHF
CDR3 DNA: TGTGCCTGGGAGTTAGCTAAGGGGAATTCACCCCTCCACTTT

J gene: TRBJ1-2
CDR3 length: 12
clone size: NA
D gene: NA
V gene: TRBV11-3
CDR3 protein: CASSLDRGGYTF
CDR3 DNA: TGTGCCAGCAGCTTAGATCGGGGTGGCTACACCTTC

J gene: TRBJ1-1
CDR3 length: 13
clone size: few
D gene: NA
V gene: TRBV6-5
CDR3 protein: CASSFLLNTEAFF
CDR3 DNA: TGTGCCAGCAGCTTCTTGTTGAACACTGAAGCTTTCTTT

J gene: TRBJ2-3
CDR3 length: 15
clone size: few
D gene: TRBD2
V gene: TRBV10-3
CDR3 protein: CAIRNSGGQADTQYF
CDR3 DNA: TGTGCCATCCGTAATAGCGGGGGCCAGGCAGATACGCAGTATTTT

J gene: TRBJ1-1
CDR3 length: 13
clone size: NA
D gene: NA
V gene: TRBV19
CDR3 protein: CASSISGSTEAFF
CDR3 DNA: TGTGCCAGTAGTATTTCGGGGTCAACTGAAGCTTTCTTT

J gene: TRBJ2-5
CDR3 length: 11
clone size: NA
D gene: NA
V gene: TRBV5-1
CDR3 protein: CASSAQETQYF
CDR3 DNA: TGCGCCAGCAGCGCTCAAGAGACCCAGTACTTC

J gene: TRBJ1-2
CDR3 length: 13
clone size: few
D gene: TRBD1
V gene: TRBV7-8
CDR3 protein: CASSPGQGGGYTF
CDR3 DNA: TGTGCCAGCAGCCCGGGACAGGGAGGGGGCTACACCTTC

J gene: TRBJ2-5
CDR3 length: 15
clone size: NA
D gene: TRBD1
V gene: TRBV10-1
CDR3 protein: CASSEGQGHQETQYF
CDR3 DNA: TGCGCCAGCAGTGAGGGACAGGGACACCAAGAGACCCAGTACTTC

J gene: TRBJ2-1
CDR3 length: 13
clone size: few
D gene: TRBD1
V gene: TRBV7-3
CDR3 protein: CASSSGQGNEQFF
CDR3 DNA: TGTGCCAGCAGCTCGGGACAGGGAAACGAGCAGTTCTTC

J gene: TRBJ1-2
CDR3 length: 18
clone size: NA
D gene: NA
V gene: TRBV10-3
CDR3 protein: CAISESESWAPGLYGYTF
CDR3 DNA: TGTGCCATCAGTGAGTCGGAATCGTGGGCCCCGGGACTCTATGGCTACACCTTC

J gene: TRBJ2-1
CDR3 length: 14
clone size: NA
D gene: NA
V gene: TRBV28
CDR3 protein: CAIYRANSYNEQFF
CDR3 DNA: TGTGCCATCTACAGGGCAAATTCCTACAATGAGCAGTTCTTC

J gene: TRBJ1-5
CDR3 length: 15
clone size: NA
D gene: NA
V gene: TRBV28
CDR3 protein: CASSPGSAGNQPQHF
CDR3 DNA: TGTGCCAGCAGTCCCGGATCCGCGGGCAATCAGCCCCAGCATTTT

J gene: TRBJ1-1
CDR3 length: 15
clone size: NA
D gene: TRBD1
V gene: TRBV5-1
CDR3 protein: CASRHGTVENTEAFF
CDR3 DNA: TGCGCCAGCAGGCACGGGACAGTTGAGAACACTGAAGCTTTCTTT

J gene: TRBJ2-3
CDR3 length: 14
clone size: NA
D gene: TRBD2
V gene: TRBV28
CDR3 protein: CASRRGTAAYTQYF
CDR3 DNA: TGTGCCAGCAGGCGGGGGACCGCCGCATATACGCAGTATTTT

J gene: TRBJ1-2
CDR3 length: 12
clone size: NA
D gene: NA
V gene: TRBV25-1
CDR3 protein: CASSVADTGYTF
CDR3 DNA: TGTGCCAGCAGTGTGGCGGATACTGGCTACACCTTC

J gene: TRBJ1-1
CDR3 length: 13
clone size: few
D gene: NA
V gene: TRBV7-9
CDR3 protein: CASMYRENTEAFF
CDR3 DNA: TGTGCCAGCATGTACAGGGAGAACACTGAAGCTTTCTTT

J gene: TRBJ2-2
CDR3 length: 17
clone size: NA
D gene: TRBD1
V gene: TRBV25-1
CDR3 protein: CASSYKPGQKNTGELFF
CDR3 DNA: TGTGCCAGCAGTTACAAACCGGGACAGAAAAACACCGGGGAGCTGTTTTTT

J gene: TRBJ1-1
CDR3 length: 14
clone size: few
D gene: NA
V gene: TRBV5-1
CDR3 protein: CASSTTVPVTEAFF
CDR3 DNA: TGCGCCAGCAGCACGACAGTCCCGGTCACTGAAGCTTTCTTT

J gene: TRBJ2-1
CDR3 length: 14
clone size: few
D gene: NA
V gene: TRBV14
CDR3 protein: CASSQERANNEQFF
CDR3 DNA: TGTGCCAGCAGCCAAGAGAGGGCTAACAATGAGCAGTTCTTC

J gene: TRBJ2-1
CDR3 length: 15
clone size: NA
D gene: TRBD2
V gene: TRBV15
CDR3 protein: CATSTRLADFNEQFF
CDR3 DNA: TGTGCCACCAGCACCCGACTAGCGGACTTCAATGAGCAGTTCTTC

J gene: TRBJ2-2
CDR3 length: 17
clone size: NA
D gene: TRBD1
V gene: TRBV19
CDR3 protein: CASSIDDRGRRTGELFF
CDR3 DNA: TGTGCCAGTAGTATAGATGACAGGGGGCGTCGAACCGGGGAGCTGTTTTTT

J gene: TRBJ2-3
CDR3 length: 14
clone size: few
D gene: NA
V gene: TRBV5-1
CDR3 protein: CASGFRDSTDTQYF
CDR3 DNA: TGCGCCAGCGGGTTCCGGGACAGCACAGATACGCAGTATTTT

J gene: TRBJ2-2
CDR3 length: 13
clone size: few
D gene: TRBD2
V gene: TRBV19
CDR3 protein: CASRLARNGELFF
CDR3 DNA: TGTGCCAGCCGACTAGCCCGGAACGGGGAGCTGTTTTTT

J gene: TRBJ2-1
CDR3 length: 16
clone size: few
D gene: TRBD2
V gene: TRBV5-1
CDR3 protein: CASSLAVLASYNEQFF
CDR3 DNA: TGCGCCAGCAGCTTGGCGGTACTAGCGTCCTACAATGAGCAGTTCTTC

J gene: TRBJ1-2
CDR3 length: 14
clone size: few
D gene: NA
V gene: TRBV10-3
CDR3 protein: CAISESEADYGYTF
CDR3 DNA: TGTGCCATCAGTGAGTCGGAGGCGGACTATGGCTACACCTTC

J gene: TRBJ1-1
CDR3 length: 15
clone size: NA
D gene: NA
V gene: TRBV7-9
CDR3 protein: CASSLRRTANTEAFF
CDR3 DNA: TGTGCCAGCAGCTTACGCCGGACAGCAAACACTGAAGCTTTCTTT

J gene: TRBJ1-5
CDR3 length: 14
clone size: NA
D gene: NA
V gene: TRBV9
CDR3 protein: CASSVGLANQPQHF
CDR3 DNA: TGTGCCAGCAGCGTTGGACTGGCGAATCAGCCCCAGCATTTT

J gene: TRBJ2-7
CDR3 length: 11
clone size: few
D gene: NA
V gene: TRBV30
CDR3 protein: CAGSLGYEQYF
CDR3 DNA: TGTGCTGGCAGTCTCGGGTACGAGCAGTACTTC

J gene: TRBJ1-1
CDR3 length: 11
clone size: NA
D gene: NA
V gene: TRBV29-1
CDR3 protein: CIPGGYTEAFF
CDR3 DNA: TGCATCCCCGGGGGTTACACTGAAGCTTTCTTT

J gene: TRBJ1-2
CDR3 length: 12
clone size: NA
D gene: NA
V gene: TRBV28
CDR3 protein: CASSGGAHGYTF
CDR3 DNA: TGTGCCAGCAGCGGGGGGGCCCATGGCTACACCTTC

J gene: TRBJ1-1
CDR3 length: 14
clone size: few
D gene: TRBD1
V gene: TRBV9
CDR3 protein: CASSVDQGGTEAFF
CDR3 DNA: TGTGCCAGCAGCGTAGATCAGGGGGGGACTGAAGCTTTCTTT

J gene: TRBJ1-6
CDR3 length: 14
clone size: NA
D gene: TRBD1
V gene: TRBV7-2
CDR3 protein: CASTVQGANSPLHF
CDR3 DNA: TGTGCCAGCACCGTACAGGGGGCCAATTCACCCCTCCACTTT

J gene: TRBJ2-5
CDR3 length: 13
clone size: few
D gene: NA
V gene: TRBV27
CDR3 protein: CASSFGVGETQYF
CDR3 DNA: TGTGCCAGCAGTTTTGGGGTTGGTGAGACCCAGTACTTC

J gene: TRBJ1-2
CDR3 length: 15
clone size: few
D gene: NA
V gene: TRBV2
CDR3 protein: CASSESRWDPYGYTF
CDR3 DNA: TGTGCCAGCAGTGAATCCCGCTGGGATCCATATGGCTACACCTTC

J gene: TRBJ1-2
CDR3 length: 13
clone size: NA
D gene: TRBD1
V gene: TRBV5-6
CDR3 protein: CASSFGDSYGYTF
CDR3 DNA: TGTGCCAGCAGCTTTGGGGACAGCTATGGCTACACCTTC

J gene: TRBJ1-2
CDR3 length: 16
clone size: NA
D gene: NA
V gene: TRBV5-1
CDR3 protein: CASSPGATRIYYGYTF
CDR3 DNA: TGCGCCAGCAGCCCGGGCGCGACACGAATCTACTATGGCTACACCTTC

J gene: TRBJ1-3
CDR3 length: 17
clone size: NA
D gene: NA
V gene: TRBV13
CDR3 protein: CASSPRLGEGSGNTIYF
CDR3 DNA: TGTGCCAGCAGCCCCCGGCTGGGGGAGGGCTCTGGAAACACCATATATTTT

J gene: TRBJ2-3
CDR3 length: 19
clone size: few
D gene: TRBD1
V gene: TRBV4-1
CDR3 protein: CASSQESGRGPVLGDTQYF
CDR3 DNA: TGCGCCAGCAGCCAAGAGTCCGGCAGGGGGCCGGTGTTGGGAGATACGCAGTATTTT

J gene: TRBJ1-5
CDR3 length: 14
clone size: NA
D gene: NA
V gene: TRBV29-1
CDR3 protein: CSVGMAAGNQPQHF
CDR3 DNA: TGCAGCGTTGGGATGGCAGCGGGCAATCAGCCCCAGCATTTT